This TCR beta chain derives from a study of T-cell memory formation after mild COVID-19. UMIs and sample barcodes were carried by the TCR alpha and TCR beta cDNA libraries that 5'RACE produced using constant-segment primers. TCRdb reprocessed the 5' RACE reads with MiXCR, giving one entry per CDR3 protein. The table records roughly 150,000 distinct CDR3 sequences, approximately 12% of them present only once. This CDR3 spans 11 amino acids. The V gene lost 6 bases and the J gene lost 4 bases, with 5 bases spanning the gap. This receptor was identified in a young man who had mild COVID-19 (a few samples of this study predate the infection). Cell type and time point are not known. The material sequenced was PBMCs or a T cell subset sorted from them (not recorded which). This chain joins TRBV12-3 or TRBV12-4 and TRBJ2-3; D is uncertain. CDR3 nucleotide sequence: TGTGCCAGCAGGAGGTCAGATACGCAGTATTTT. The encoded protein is CASRRSDTQYF.